This T cell receptor beta chain was recovered during a study of blood T cell repertoires in COVID-19. At the level of the study: Samples representing acute and convalescent COVID-19 were sourced from the United States, Italy and Spain.

Ages ranged from roughly 18 to 95 years, with residence in under 25 US areas. The repertoire was sequenced with immunoSEQ multiplex PCR; TCRdb's copy has only in-frame clones and lacks some. The table has some 340,000 clones, 80% to 85% seen once. The sample comprised PBMCs or T cells enriched from blood (not recorded which). This TCR was sampled from a woman aged 45-60 years who had recovered from COVID-19.

In DNA form, the CDR3 reads TGTGCCAGCAACATTGGCGGGAACACCGGGGAGCTGTTTTTT. Translated: CASNIGGNTGELFF. The genes are TRBV5-5 and TRBJ2-2; D uncertain. Germline-derived CDR1 and CDR2 are SGHKS and YYEKEE (reference sequence). V was cut by 6 bases and J by 1 base, with 10 bases left in between. The CDR3 covers 14 residues.